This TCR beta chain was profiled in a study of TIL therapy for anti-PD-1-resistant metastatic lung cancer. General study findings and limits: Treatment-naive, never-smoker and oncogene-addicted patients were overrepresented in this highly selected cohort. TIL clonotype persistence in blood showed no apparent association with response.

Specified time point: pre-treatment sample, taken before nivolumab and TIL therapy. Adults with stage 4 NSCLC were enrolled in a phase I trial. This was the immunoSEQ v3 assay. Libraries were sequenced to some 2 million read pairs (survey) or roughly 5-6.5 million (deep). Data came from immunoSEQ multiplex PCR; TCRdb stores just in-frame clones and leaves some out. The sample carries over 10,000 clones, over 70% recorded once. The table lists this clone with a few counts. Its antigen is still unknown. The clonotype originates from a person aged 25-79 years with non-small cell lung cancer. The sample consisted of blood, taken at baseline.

The CDR3 DNA reads as TGTGCCAGCAGCTTAATGCAGGGTGGGTCCTACAATGAGCAGTTCTTC. Translated, it gives CASSLMQGGSYNEQFF. The gene calls are TRBV7-8 and TRBJ2-1; D possibly corresponds to TRBD1 (5 bases). Germline V gene sequence: CDR1 SGHVS, CDR2 FQNEAQ. The CDR3 is made up of 16 amino acids. V dropped 2 bases and J dropped 1 base, with 12 bases sitting between them.